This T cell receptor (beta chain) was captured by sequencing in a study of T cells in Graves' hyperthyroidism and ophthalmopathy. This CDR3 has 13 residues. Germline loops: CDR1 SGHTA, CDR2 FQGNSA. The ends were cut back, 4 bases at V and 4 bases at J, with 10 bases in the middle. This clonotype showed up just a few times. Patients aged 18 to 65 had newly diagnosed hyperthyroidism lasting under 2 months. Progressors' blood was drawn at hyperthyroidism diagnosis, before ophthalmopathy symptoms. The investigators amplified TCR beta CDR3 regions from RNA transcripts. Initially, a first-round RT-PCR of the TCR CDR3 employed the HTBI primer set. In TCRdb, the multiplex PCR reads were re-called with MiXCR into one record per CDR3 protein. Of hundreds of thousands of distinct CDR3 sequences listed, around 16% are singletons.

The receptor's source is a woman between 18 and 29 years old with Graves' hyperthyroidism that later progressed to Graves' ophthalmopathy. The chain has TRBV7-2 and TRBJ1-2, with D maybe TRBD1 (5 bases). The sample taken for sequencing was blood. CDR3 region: CASSSRQSYGYTF. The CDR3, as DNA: TGTGCCAGCAGCTCCCGACAGAGCTATGGCTACACCTTC.